The T cell receptor beta chain under discussion was sequenced for a study of shared clonotypes between healthy human individuals (dated by TCRdb to 2018 to 2021). Turning to the overall study: A few men and two women, aged 18 to 49 years, made up the cohort. For each donor, three plates each were used for CD4 naive and CD4 memory, two plates were used for CD8 naive, and one plate was used for CD8 memory. To increase sequencing depth and limit assay-specific biases, TCR repertoire library preparation and sequencing were carried out by different laboratories using diverse techniques. Leukapheresis yielded between about 0.85 and 10 billion PBMCs per donor. The study deeply sequenced blood TCR repertoires of roughly five healthy adults to estimate repertoire size and the extent of clonotype sharing between individuals. Beyond this particular receptor, the publication reports: Clonotypes shared by all four sorted-subset donors showed higher generation probabilities than non-shared clonotypes. Based on pairwise subsampling, the degree of clonotype sharing among donors was expected to be affected by sequencing depth. Estimated clonotype richness was generally larger for naive than for memory subsets. Sharing across a few donors was observed for approximately 5% of naive CD4, 3.5% of naive CD8, 2.3% of memory CD4, and roughly 0.4% of memory CD8 clonotypes. Because the study included only a small number of donors, the genetic and exposure-history diversity represented was limited. Incomplete sequencing was indicated by rarefaction of sorted-subset datasets, despite the large sequencing depth. Sampling was limited to blood, and TCR repertoires in tissue likely differ from TCR repertoires in blood.

On this clone: No cognate antigen has been identified for it. The sample holds no much larger clone one base away, and base qualities are not on file.

The germline V gene provides CDR1 SGHRS and CDR2 YFSETQ. V was cut back by 4 bases and J by 0 bases, leaving a gap of 9 bases between them. Measured from the cysteine to the phenylalanine, the CDR3 is 14 residues long. CDR3 DNA is the only sequence kept; it has 42 bases, read in frame from the first base. The donors were healthy, HIV-negative adults who had no recently reported acute infections or vaccinations. Every donor was a Caucasian adult living in Nashville, Tennessee, USA. CD4+ T cells were enriched by magnetic negative selection, after which naive cells were positively selected on CD45RA and the negative fraction was taken as the memory subset. After blood collection by leukapheresis, PBMCs were isolated using Ficoll-Histopaque density gradient centrifugation and then cryopreserved in the vapor phase of liquid nitrogen. Analytical flow cytometry was used to check the purity and quantity of every magnetically sorted T cell population. Each sorted fraction had its genomic DNA isolated and then quantified by UV absorbance on a Nanodrop 2000c.

Using the deep immunoSEQ assay, TCR CDR3 regions were amplified from genomic DNA by multiplex PCR. Extracted genomic DNA from each cell subset was spread evenly across all wells of several immunoSEQ 96-well plates, with each plate serving as a replicate. Each replicate PCR for sorted subsets received approximately 200 ng genomic DNA, equal to tens of thousands of T cell genomes. The purified libraries were quantified using a Qubit 3.0 fluorometer, sized with a Bioanalyzer 2100, and then quantified again using the KAPA Library Quantification kit. Each immunoSEQ 96-well plate was sequenced on its own single-read 150-cycle Illumina NextSeq 550 flow cell. The study's processing was this. The immunoSEQ output contained only junctional sequences without quality scores, so filtering could not match that applied to full-length reads. Sequences were annotated with PyIR, a Python wrapper for IgBLAST v1.9, and V/J genes and CDR3 were assigned using IMGT germline references. Reads were removed for weak V/J assignments (E-value above 1e-6), missing CDR3, stop codons, out-of-frame junctions, or ambiguous translated residues. V3J clonotypes were defined as sequences sharing an identical inferred V gene, J gene, and CDR3 amino acid sequence. The percentage overlap between two repertoires was calculated by dividing the number of shared unique clonotypes by the size of the smaller repertoire. Three approaches were used to assess repertoire richness: RTK rarefaction, the Chao1 estimator, and Recon v2.1 estimates of unobserved clonotypes. Generation probabilities for all TCRbeta clonotypes obtained by the gDNA method from a handful of donors were computed using OLGA. What TCRdb holds here is the immuneACCESS table cut down to in-frame rearrangements. Part of the clones is not present; checked against another copy, under half of the missing clones reflect an unresolved V gene, and the others are unexplained. The V and J calls and clone size come from that table; D and trimming were worked out from the DNA. The sample table shows around 940,000 clones, and approximately 80% are seen once. Clones ranked in the top ten supply approximately 1.5% of the sample.

Sequencing was performed on memory CD4+ T cells sorted from blood. The sample's cell subset or site label is to be understood as: CD45RA-negative fraction. The origin of this receptor is a young man in good health. The chain uses TRBV5-1 and TRBJ2-3; 5 matching bases give a weak D call of TRBD2. The DNA is TGCGCCAGCAGCCCGGGGATTAGCACAGATACGCAGTATTTT. This codes for CASSPGISTDTQYF.